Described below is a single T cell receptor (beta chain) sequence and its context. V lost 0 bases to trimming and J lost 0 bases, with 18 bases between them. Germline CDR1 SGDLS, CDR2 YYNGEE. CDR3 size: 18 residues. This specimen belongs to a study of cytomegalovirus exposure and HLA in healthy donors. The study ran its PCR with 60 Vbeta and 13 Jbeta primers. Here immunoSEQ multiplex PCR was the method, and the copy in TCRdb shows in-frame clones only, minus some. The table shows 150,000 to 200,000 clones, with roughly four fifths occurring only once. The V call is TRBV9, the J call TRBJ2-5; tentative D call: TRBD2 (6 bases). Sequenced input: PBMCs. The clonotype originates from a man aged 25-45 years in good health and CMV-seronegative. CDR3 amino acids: CASSVGGGAGSYQETQYF. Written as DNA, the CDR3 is TGTGCCAGCAGCGTAGGGGGCGGGGCGGGATCGTACCAAGAGACCCAGTACTTC. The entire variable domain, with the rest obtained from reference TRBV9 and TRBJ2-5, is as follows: DSGVTQTPKHLITATGQRVTLRCSPRSGDLSVYWYQQSLDQGLQFLIQYYNGEERAKGNILERFSAQQFPDLHSELNLSSLELGDSALYFCASSVGGGAGSYQETQYFGPGTRLLVL.